These 28 T cell receptor beta chains were sequenced from one sample in a study of beta chain features in type 1 diabetes. General study points: The study found moderately but significantly shorter TCRB CDR3s in all four CD4+ subsets of Type 1 diabetes patients.

Expressed TCRB transcripts were sequenced, since all the RNA that had been isolated was reverse transcribed. Assay used: immunoSEQ multiplex PCR; TCRdb lists only in-frame clones, some missing. The sample yields hundreds of thousands of clones, around 9% seen once. No antigen has been identified for these receptors. Sequencing input: central memory CD4+ T cells from blood. The receptors come from a man aged 30 to 39 with type 1 diabetes.

J is TRBJ1-5 and V is TRBV5-1; D is uncertain. The V end was cut by 4 bases, the J end by 4 bases, with 9 bases between. Germline assignment: CDR1 SGHRS and CDR2 YFSETQ. The CDR3 has 13 amino acids. The DNA for the CDR3 is TGCGCCAGCAGCAAGGAAGGGAATCAGCCCCAGCATTTT. This translates into CASSKEGNQPQHF. Filled out from reference TRBV5-1 and TRBJ1-5, the complete variable domain reads KAGVTQTPRYLIKTRGQQVTLSCSPISGHRSVSWYQQTPGQGLQFLFEYFSETQRNKGNFPGRFSGRQFSNSRSEMNVSTLELGDSALYLCASSKEGNQPQHFGDGTRLSIL.

This chain connects TRBV7-2 to TRBJ2-7, with TRBD1 matching 12 bases. CDR3 size: 16 residues. The germline CDR1 and CDR2 sequences are SGHTA and FQGNSA. The V and J ends lost 5 bases and 6 bases, in that order; junction bases with no gene match: 11. CDR3 loop: CASSEAAGTGGFEQYF. CDR3 coding DNA: TGTGCCAGCAGCGAGGCGGCCGGGACAGGGGGCTTCGAGCAGTACTTC.

The sample holds a few counts of this clone. The chain recombines TRBV27 with TRBJ2-5; 7 nucleotides agree with TRBD2. Germline V gives CDR1 MNHEY, CDR2 SMNVEV (reference sequence). J was trimmed by 1 base and V by 5 bases; bases with no gene match: 7. The CDR3 sequence is 15 residues long. The chain's CDR3 is CASSPQPSGQETQYF. CDR3 coding DNA: TGTGCCAGCAGTCCGCAACCTAGCGGCCAAGAGACCCAGTACTTC.

In its sample, this clone was seen a few times. The chain links TRBV23-1 to TRBJ2-3; D possibly corresponds to TRBD2 (6 bases). TRBV23-1 is an ORF for which the function is uncertain. CDR3 size: 15 residues. V gave up 7 bases and J gave up 1 base, with 15 bases separating them. The CDR3, as DNA: TGCGCCAGCACGACTAGTGCGGCCGGCACAGATACGCAGTATTTT. This encodes CASTTSAAGTDTQYF.

The gene calls are TRBV6-1 and TRBJ2-5, with D possibly called TRBD1 or TRBD2 (5 bases each). Trimming pared 5 bases from V and 5 bases from J, leaving 12 bases between. The CDR3 is 13 amino acids. Germline CDR1 MNHNS, CDR2 SASEGT. DNA for the CDR3: TGTGCCAGCAGTTCGGGGCCTCTCGAGACCCAGTACTTC. Translated, it gives CASSSGPLETQYF.

Only a few counts were recorded for this clone. CDR3 sequence reads: CASSLGLAGSAETQYF. The CDR3 DNA is TGTGCCAGCAGCTTAGGGCTAGCGGGGTCCGCGGAGACCCAGTACTTC. The chain carries TRBV7-2 and TRBJ2-5; TRBD2 agrees at 9 bases. Germline CDR1 is SGHTA and CDR2 is FQGNSA. The CDR3 runs 16 residues. V gave up 1 base and J gave up 5 bases; unmatched junction bases: 8.

This clone turned up a few times. This chain links TRBV4-3 with TRBJ1-1; 9 bases match TRBD1. With 1 base clipped from V and 11 bases from J, the junction kept 5 bases outside the gene matches. Germline loops: CDR1 LGHNA, CDR2 YSLEER. This CDR3 has 13 residues. CDR3 DNA: TGCGCCAGCAGCCAAGCTCGGGACAGGGCGGCTTTCTTT. This translates into CASSQARDRAAFF.

This clone has a handful of counts. This chain joins TRBV7-9 and TRBJ1-4; no firm D call. The V and J ends lost 2 bases and 4 bases respectively, with 11 bases between them. Germline lookup yields CDR1 SEHNR and CDR2 FQNEAQ (reference sequence). This CDR3 region has 15 residues. Here the CDR3 reads CASSLMGINNEKLFF. The CDR3, as DNA: TGTGCCAGCAGCTTAATGGGTATCAATAATGAAAAACTGTTTTTT.

The chain joins TRBV6-6 to TRBJ2-3, with D possibly matching TRBD1 (5 bases). Germline V gene sequence: CDR1 MNHNY, CDR2 SVGAGI (reference sequence). The V end was cut by 2 bases, the J end by 6 bases, with 12 bases between. This CDR3 comprises 14 residues. The CDR3 DNA reads TGTGCCAGCAGTTACAGGGGAACGGGTGATACGCAGTATTTT. This translates into CASSYRGTGDTQYF.

This clone was detected only a few times. The J gene is TRBJ2-2, the V gene TRBV6-5; TRBD1 might be the D (6 bases). From germline, CDR1 is MNHEY and CDR2 SVGAGI. V was pared by 5 bases and J by 9 bases, with 13 bases between. The CDR3 has 13 residues. CDR3 loop: CASSEQGHRELFF. CDR3 coding DNA: TGTGCCAGCAGTGAACAGGGCCATCGGGAGCTGTTTTTT.

This chain links TRBV29-1 with TRBJ1-2; D perhaps matches TRBD1 (5 bases). Trimming took off 2 bases at V and 4 bases at J, with 11 bases between the two ends. Per germline, CDR1 SQVTM and CDR2 ANQGSEA. This CDR3 contains 13 residues. The CDR3 DNA reads as TGCAGCGTTGAAAGCAGGGTAGGCTATGGCTACACCTTC. The encoded protein is CSVESRVGYGYTF.

The V call is TRBV15, the J call TRBJ1-2, with no clear D. V was clipped by 1 base and J by 2 bases, with 8 bases between them. This CDR3 has 14 residues. In germline, CDR1 is LNHNV, CDR2 YYDKDF (reference sequence). CDR3 nucleotide sequence: TGTGCCACCAGCAGAGCGAAGAGCAACTATGGCTACACCTTC. Amino acid sequence: CATSRAKSNYGYTF.

In its sample, this clone was seen a few times. V and J are TRBV7-2 and TRBJ2-3; 13 bases agree with TRBD2. Germline lookup yields CDR1 SGHTA and CDR2 FQGNSA. J was trimmed by 1 base and V by 5 bases; bases with no gene match: 6. This CDR3 is built from 17 residues. The CDR3 bases are TGTGCCAGCAGCCCGCGGACTAGCGGGGGACGCACAGATACGCAGTATTTT. It specifies CASSPRTSGGRTDTQYF.

The V and J genes are TRBV19 and TRBJ2-7; D gene ambiguous. From germline, CDR1 is LNHDA and CDR2 SQIVND (reference sequence). This CDR3 region has 14 residues. The germline V and J ends were trimmed by 0 bases and 2 bases, with 8 bases remaining between them. CDR3 nucleotides: TGTGCCAGTAGTATAGACCGGGCCACCTACGAGCAGTACTTC. Its translation: CASSIDRATYEQYF.

This clone was recorded a few times. The rearrangement joins TRBV6-5 to TRBJ2-7; TRBD2 aligns across 11 bases. The length of the CDR3 is 15 residues. After removal of 2 bases from V and 4 bases from J, the junction contained 4 bases not matched to a gene. CDR1 MNHEY and CDR2 SVGAGI come from the germline V gene. CDR3 in amino acids: CASSYPSGGFYEQYF. CDR3 nucleotides: TGTGCCAGCAGTTACCCTAGCGGGGGGTTTTACGAGCAGTACTTC.

This clone was seen only a few times. The CDR3 coding sequence is TGTGCCAGCAGCTTCAACAGGGGAGATGGCTACACCTTC. It codes for CASSFNRGDGYTF. The rearrangement joins TRBV7-2 to TRBJ1-2, with 7 bases lining up with TRBD1. There are 13 residues in the CDR3. Trimming took 3 bases from V and 6 from J; bases not matched to a gene: 4. Germline V gives CDR1 SGHTA, CDR2 FQGNSA.

In its sample, this clone was seen a few times. The chain uses TRBV19 and TRBJ1-5; 7 bases align to TRBD1. CDR1 is LNHDA and CDR2 is SQIVND in the germline V gene (reference sequence). The CDR3 runs 14 residues. V lost 7 bases to trimming and J lost 6 bases; unmatched junction nucleotides: 9. CDR3 region: CASKGQGDAQPQHF. The CDR3 coding sequence is TGTGCCAGTAAGGGTCAGGGGGATGCTCAGCCCCAGCATTTT.

This clone was seen a few times. The J gene is TRBJ1-2, the V gene TRBV7-9; 7 bases agree with TRBD1. From germline, CDR1 is SEHNR and CDR2 FQNEAQ (reference sequence). This CDR3 comprises 13 residues. V trimming: 2 bases; J trimming: 5 bases; junction bases outside the gene matches: 2. CDR3 protein: CASSLLQGYGYTF. The CDR3 DNA sequence: TGTGCCAGCAGCTTACTACAGGGGTATGGCTACACCTTC.

This sequence joins TRBV2 and TRBJ2-7; TRBD2 matches at 7 bases. Germline loops: CDR1 SNHLY, CDR2 FYNNEI. The V and J ends lost 8 bases and 4 bases, in that order; junction bases with no gene match: 11. This CDR3 is 14 amino acids long. This CDR3 is CASQAARGSYEQYF. CDR3 DNA: TGTGCCAGCCAGGCGGCGCGGGGGAGTTACGAGCAGTACTTC.

The chain has TRBV6-5 and TRBJ2-3; perhaps TRBD2 as D (6 bases). V lost 5 bases to trimming and J lost 0 bases, with 12 bases between them. CDR1 is MNHEY and CDR2 is SVGAGI in the germline V gene. The CDR3 covers 15 residues. The CDR3 region has the DNA TGTGCCAGCAGTCTTGGGGGGTCTAGCACAGATACGCAGTATTTT. Translated, it gives CASSLGGSSTDTQYF.

This clone occurred a few times. The chain has TRBV7-8 and TRBJ2-3; 12 nucleotides line up with TRBD2. This CDR3 contains 17 residues. The J segment lost 4 bases and the V segment lost 4 bases, leaving 9 bases of the junction unmatched. Germline V gives CDR1 SGHVS, CDR2 FQNEAQ. CDR3 region: CASSWRTSGERADTQYF. Here the CDR3 DNA reads TGTGCCAGCAGCTGGCGGACTAGCGGGGAGCGTGCAGATACGCAGTATTTT.

This clone was seen a handful of times. V is TRBV4-1 and J is TRBJ1-1; unclear D gene. The CDR3 spans 14 residues. Germline lookup yields CDR1 MGHRA and CDR2 YSYEKL. V lost 0 bases to trimming and J lost 5 bases, with 10 bases between them. The CDR3 loop reads CASSQDGPGTEAFF. CDR3 DNA: TGCGCCAGCAGCCAAGATGGCCCGGGGACTGAAGCTTTCTTT.

The V call is TRBV5-1, the J call TRBJ2-2; D gene uncertain. V lost 0 bases and J lost 2, with 8 bases in between. Germline V gives CDR1 SGHRS, CDR2 YFSETQ. The CDR3 loop spans 15 amino acids. In nucleotides, the CDR3 is TGCGCCAGCAGCTTGGGCGGAGCCAACACCGGGGAGCTGTTTTTT. Protein sequence: CASSLGGANTGELFF.

The rearrangement uses TRBV6-5 and TRBJ2-7; D not resolved. Deletions cut 0 bases from V and 2 bases from J, with 11 bases between. This CDR3 has 15 residues. Germline values: CDR1 MNHEY, CDR2 SVGAGI. The CDR3 DNA is TGTGCCAGCAGTTACTCGATTACGCATCCCTACGAGCAGTACTTC. It yields the protein CASSYSITHPYEQYF.

The rearrangement links TRBV7-2 to TRBJ2-7, with TRBD2 as a possible D gene (6 bases). CDR1 and CDR2 from the germline V gene are SGHTA and FQGNSA. Trimming shortened V by 0 bases and J by 4 bases, and 13 bases separated the two germline ends. The CDR3 is 15 residues long. CDR3 nucleotide sequence: TGTGCCAGCAGCTTAGCTACCGGGACTCAATACGAGCAGTACTTC. Translated, it gives CASSLATGTQYEQYF. Filled out from reference TRBV7-2 and TRBJ2-7, the complete variable domain reads GAGVSQSPSNKVTEKGKDVELRCDPISGHTALYWYRQSLGQGLEFLIYFQGNSAPDKSGLPSDRFSAERTGGSVSTLTIQRTQQEDSAVYLCASSLATGTQYEQYFGPGTRLTVT.

This sequence joins TRBV4-3 and TRBJ2-5; a weak D match, TRBD1 (5 bases). CDR3 length: 16 amino acids. Germline CDR1 is LGHNA and CDR2 is YSLEER. V lost 0 bases, J lost 0 bases, and 11 bases lay in between. The CDR3 spells CASSQDRTSDQETQYF. CDR3 DNA: TGCGCCAGCAGCCAAGATAGGACATCGGACCAAGAGACCCAGTACTTC.

In its sample, this clone was seen a few times. This chain connects TRBV7-2 to TRBJ2-1, with 9 bases matching TRBD2. The germline V gene has CDR1 SGHTA and CDR2 FQGNSA. V trimming: 4 bases; J trimming: 5 bases; junction bases outside the gene matches: 6. This CDR3 comprises 15 residues. The CDR3 region has the DNA TGTGCCAGCAGCTCGTTAGCGGGGGATCACAATGAGCAGTTCTTC. Protein: CASSSLAGDHNEQFF.

This clone showed up just a few times. The V gene is TRBV5-1, the J gene TRBJ2-2, with TRBD2 as a possible D gene (5 bases). The CDR3 is 14 residues long. The V and J ends lost 3 bases and 3 bases respectively, with 9 bases between them. Germline assignment: CDR1 SGHRS and CDR2 YFSETQ. CDR3 amino acids: CASSSGIDTGELFF. The CDR3 DNA reads TGCGCCAGCAGCTCCGGGATCGACACCGGGGAGCTGTTTTTT.